The sequence of this TCR beta chain was determined in a study of blood T cell repertoires in COVID-19. Whole-study context: Samples taken during acute and convalescent COVID-19 were collected in the United States, Italy and Spain. Sample material is recorded as cDNA or gDNA derived from T cells, B-cell-depleted T cells, or PBMCs.

This CDR3 has 17 amino acids. Germline CDR1 SGHRS, CDR2 YFSETQ. V was shortened by 0 bases and J by 0 bases, with 15 bases between the two germline ends. Original analysis: Amplification with reference gene primers provided the estimates of nucleated cell counts. This table comes from immunoSEQ multiplex PCR, and its TCRdb copy is limited to in-frame clones, with some not included. V and J calls and clone size are those listed in that table; D and trimming were worked out from the DNA. The sample contains tens of thousands of clones, 70% to 90% of which appear only once. The Seattle patients joined while their infection was active and were tracked longitudinally afterward.

The TCR originated in an elderly man with COVID-19, enrolled during active disease. The V and J genes are TRBV5-1 and TRBJ1-1; weak D call: TRBD1 (6 bases). Sequencing input: peripheral blood. CDR3: CASSLVGSGQMNTEAFF. The CDR3 nucleotides read TGCGCCAGCAGCTTGGTGGGATCCGGACAGATGAACACTGAAGCTTTCTTT.